The clone carrying this T cell receptor beta chain came up many times. Building the TCR beta libraries relied on iRepertoire HTBI primers, and CDR3 regions underwent Arm-PCR. Each CDR3 protein is one row after TCRdb ran MiXCR on the multiplex PCR reads. This sample has a few hundred thousand distinct CDR3 sequences; just over 20% occur once, and the top ten carry over 11%. The data were obtained in a study of regulatory T cells in long-lasting Graves disease. Indicated time point: newly diagnosed GD, antithyroid drugs for less than 3 months. Following extraction of RNA from PBMCs, that RNA was used to make the TCR library. Trimming pared 7 bases from V and 2 bases from J, leaving 9 bases between. Germline V gene sequence: CDR1 MNHNS, CDR2 SASEGT. The CDR3 runs to 12 residues.

The chain couples TRBV6-1 to TRBJ2-7, with TRBD1 as a possible D gene (5 bases). The sequencing used peripheral blood mononuclear cells (PBMCs), collected at new diagnosis, from a patient treated with antithyroid drugs. The clonotype comes from a female donor with Graves disease. The CDR3 is CASTDKPYEQYF. The CDR3 region has the DNA TGTGCCAGCACGGACAAACCCTACGAGCAGTACTTC.